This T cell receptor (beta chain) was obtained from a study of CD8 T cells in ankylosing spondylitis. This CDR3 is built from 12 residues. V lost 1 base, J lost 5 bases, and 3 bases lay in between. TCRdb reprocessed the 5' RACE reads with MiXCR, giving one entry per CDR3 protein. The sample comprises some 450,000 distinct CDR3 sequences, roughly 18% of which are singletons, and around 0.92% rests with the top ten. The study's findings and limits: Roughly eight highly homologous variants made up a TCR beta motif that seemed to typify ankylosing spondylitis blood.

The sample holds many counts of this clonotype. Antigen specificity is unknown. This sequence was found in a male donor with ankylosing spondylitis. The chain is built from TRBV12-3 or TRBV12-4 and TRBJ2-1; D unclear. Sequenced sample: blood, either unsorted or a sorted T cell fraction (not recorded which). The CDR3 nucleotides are TGTGCCAGCAGTTTAGTAGACAATGAGCAGTTCTTC. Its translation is CASSLVDNEQFF.